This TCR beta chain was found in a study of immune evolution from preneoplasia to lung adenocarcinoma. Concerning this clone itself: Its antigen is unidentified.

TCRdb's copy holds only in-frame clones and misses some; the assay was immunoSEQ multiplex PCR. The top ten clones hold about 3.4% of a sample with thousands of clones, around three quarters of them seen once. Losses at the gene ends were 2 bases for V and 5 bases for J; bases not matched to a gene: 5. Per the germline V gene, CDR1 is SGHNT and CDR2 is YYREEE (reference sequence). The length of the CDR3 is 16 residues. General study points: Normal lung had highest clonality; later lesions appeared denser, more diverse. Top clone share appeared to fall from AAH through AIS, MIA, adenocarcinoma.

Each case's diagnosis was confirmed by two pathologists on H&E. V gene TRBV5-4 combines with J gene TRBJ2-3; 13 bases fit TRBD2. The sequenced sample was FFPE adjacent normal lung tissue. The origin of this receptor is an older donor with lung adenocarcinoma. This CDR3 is CASSLPGLAGKDTQYF. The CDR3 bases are TGTGCCAGCAGCTTACCGGGACTAGCGGGAAAAGATACGCAGTATTTT. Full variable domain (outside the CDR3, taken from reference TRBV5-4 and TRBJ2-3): ETGVTQSPTHLIKTRGQQVTLRCSSQSGHNTVSWYQQALGQGPQFIFQYYREEENGRGNFPPRFSGLQFPNYSSELNVNALELDDSALYLCASSLPGLAGKDTQYFGPGTRLTVL.